The 17 T cell receptor beta chains reported below all come from one sample, sequenced in a study of blood T cells in healthy people across ages. Next came a second PCR, run for about 6 to 12 cycles, which used a sample-barcoded 5' primer along with a J-beta primer mix. TCRdb processed the 5' RACE reads anew with MiXCR; each CDR3 protein has one entry. Of 800,000 or so distinct CDR3 sequences listed, approximately 25% were seen once; the top ten hold under 4.5%. These data were also reused for a study on T cells of mothers and their children.

The sample taken for sequencing was blood. These receptors were collected from a boy aged 10-17 years in good health.

The CDR3 bases are TGTGCCAGCACGGGCCAGACTTACACCGGGGAGCTGTTTTTT. The encoded protein is CASTGQTYTGELFF. The chain employs TRBV6-1 and TRBJ2-2; D remains unclear. CDR3 length: 14 residues. The V gene's germline CDR1 is MNHNS and CDR2 SASEGT. Between the trimmed V and J ends, which lost 7 bases and 3 bases, there was a span of 12 bases.

In this sample, this clonotype turned up once. The rearrangement uses TRBV4-3 and TRBJ2-4; 7 bases are shared with TRBD1. The CDR3 totals 15 residues. Losses at the gene ends were 0 bases for V and 9 bases for J; bases not matched to a gene: 8. Looked up from germline, CDR1 is LGHNA and CDR2 is YSLEER. CDR3 sequence reads: CASSQDNRGIGIQYF. DNA of the CDR3: TGCGCCAGCAGCCAAGATAACAGGGGAATAGGCATTCAGTACTTC.

The chain uses TRBV7-9 and TRBJ2-1; a possible D gene is TRBD2 (6 bases). V dropped 4 bases and J dropped 6 bases, with 16 bases sitting between them. Germline CDR1 is SEHNR and CDR2 is FQNEAQ (reference sequence). The CDR3 has 15 amino acids. The CDR3 is CASSSPGEPRNEQFF. The DNA of the CDR3 is TGTGCCAGCAGCTCGCCGGGAGAACCCCGCAATGAGCAGTTCTTC.

V gene TRBV5-1 combines with J gene TRBJ1-2, with TRBD1 as a possible D gene (6 bases). This CDR3 has 15 residues. V gave up 4 bases and J gave up 8 bases, with 21 bases separating them. Germline V gene sequence: CDR1 SGHRS, CDR2 YFSETQ. The CDR3 sequence: CASSRLDSRAVGYTF. The CDR3, as DNA: TGCGCCAGCAGCCGACTGGACAGCAGGGCGGTGGGCTACACCTTC.

The chain joins TRBV5-1 to TRBJ2-1; D unclear. CDR1 and CDR2 from the germline V gene are SGHRS and YFSETQ. V dropped 0 bases and J dropped 2 bases, with 12 bases sitting between them. CDR3 length: 16 amino acids. CDR3 in amino acids: CASSLDPKGAYNEQFF. The CDR3 DNA sequence: TGCGCCAGCAGCTTGGACCCGAAGGGCGCCTACAATGAGCAGTTCTTC.

The chain employs TRBV4-3 and TRBJ1-5; D gene uncertain. Germline loops: CDR1 LGHNA, CDR2 YSLEER. This CDR3 is 15 amino acids long. Between the trimmed V and J ends, which lost 1 base and 0 bases, there was a span of 7 bases. The CDR3 DNA sequence: TGCGCCAGCAGCCAAGGGCGGATTAGCAATCAGCCCCAGCATTTT. Its protein product is CASSQGRISNQPQHF.

This chain's CDR3 is CASNKGAATNEKLFF. DNA for the CDR3: TGTGCCAGCAACAAGGGGGCAGCGACTAATGAAAAACTGTTTTTT. The chain employs TRBV28 and TRBJ1-4, with TRBD1 matching over 7 bases. V lost 7 bases, J lost 2 bases, and 7 bases stayed unmatched. The CDR3 is 15 residues long. CDR1 and CDR2 from the germline V gene are MDHEN and SYDVKM.

In its sample, this clonotype was seen once. The chain carries TRBV4-3 and TRBJ2-4; the D is unclear. With 0 bases removed from V and 0 bases from J, the gap between germline ends came to 3 bases. The CDR3 covers 14 residues. The germline CDR1 and CDR2 sequences are LGHNA and YSLEER. CDR3 bases: TGCGCCAGCAGCCAAGAATTAGCCAAAAACATTCAGTACTTC. Its translation: CASSQELAKNIQYF.

This chain connects TRBV28 to TRBJ1-5; 7 nucleotides line up with TRBD1. Per germline, CDR1 MDHEN and CDR2 SYDVKM. The CDR3 is 15 amino acids. The V gene end was trimmed by 1 base and the J gene end by 6 bases; junction bases not matched to a gene: 6. In nucleotides, the CDR3 is TGTGCCAGCAGTTTATACGACAGGGACGCTCAGCCCCAGCATTTT. It yields the protein CASSLYDRDAQPQHF.

The chain joins TRBV7-8 to TRBJ1-5; tentative D call: TRBD1 (6 bases). Germline V gives CDR1 SGHVS, CDR2 FQNEAQ. The CDR3 is 17 residues long. The V end was cut by 8 bases, the J end by 0 bases, with 20 bases between. The CDR3 DNA reads TGTGCCAGCTGGGGCAGGGGAAGACGCCATAGCAATCAGCCCCAGCATTTT. This encodes CASWGRGRRHSNQPQHF.

This clonotype came up a few times. J is TRBJ1-1 and V is TRBV2, with D unclear. Looked up from germline, CDR1 is SNHLY and CDR2 is FYNNEI. The CDR3 runs 14 residues. V dropped 4 bases and J dropped 1 base, with 10 bases sitting between them. CDR3 sequence reads: CASSVSYRNTEAFF. For the CDR3, the DNA is TGTGCCAGCAGTGTCTCGTACAGGAACACTGAAGCTTTCTTT.

The chain combines TRBV14 with TRBJ2-1, with D possibly TRBD2 on 6 matching bases. CDR1 is SGHDN and CDR2 is FVKESK in the germline V gene. The CDR3 has 13 amino acids. The V end lost 4 bases, the J end lost 6 bases, and 10 bases lay between the germline ends. CDR3 amino acids: CASSPGLINEQFF. The CDR3 bases are TGTGCCAGCAGCCCGGGACTCATCAATGAGCAGTTCTTC.

This chain connects TRBV7-3 to TRBJ2-5; possible D gene TRBD2, 6 bases. The end of the DNA aligns better with TRBJ2-1, so the J call may be wrong. The CDR3 runs 14 residues. Germline loops: CDR1 SGHTA, CDR2 FQGTGA. The CDR3 DNA is TGTGCCAGCAGATCCGGGACTTCCCGTGGCGAGCAGTTCTTC. Protein sequence: CASRSGTSRGEQFF.

The V and J genes are TRBV29-1 and TRBJ2-4; no definite D call. The CDR3 runs to 10 residues. The germline CDR1 and CDR2 sequences are SQVTM and ANQGSEA. Trimming removed 2 bases from V and 4 bases from J, with 0 bases in between. The CDR3 bases are TGCAGCGTTGAAAAAAACATTCAGTACTTC. This gives the protein CSVEKNIQYF.

This rearrangement joins TRBV29-1 to TRBJ2-3; the D gene is possibly TRBD1 (5 bases). V lost 5 bases to trimming and J lost 7 bases, with 16 bases between them. The germline CDR1 and CDR2 sequences are SQVTM and ANQGSEA. This CDR3 contains 13 residues. The CDR3 nucleotides are TGCAGCGTTTTTGGCCAGGGAACGAATACGCAGTATTTT. It is translated as CSVFGQGTNTQYF.

The chain employs TRBV7-9 and TRBJ1-2; a weak D match, TRBD1 (6 bases). Looked up from germline, CDR1 is SEHNR and CDR2 is FQNEAQ (reference sequence). The CDR3 loop spans 16 amino acids. Trimming left V 2 bases short and J 5 bases short, with 18 bases between. The CDR3 bases are TGTGCCAGCAGCTTATCGGGGGGGACAACGAGATATGGCTACACCTTC. Its translation: CASSLSGGTTRYGYTF.

Regarding this clonotype: The junction does not match germline at one end; this may be a read error. The chain uses TRBV7-2 and TRBJ2-1; 8 positions agree with TRBD2. Germline V lookup: CDR1 SGHTA, CDR2 FQGNSA. The CDR3 runs to 14 residues. The CDR3 here is CAIAGTSYGNEQFF. The CDR3 coding sequence is TGTGCCATCGCCGGGACTAGTTACGGAAATGAGCAATTCTTC.